Listed below are T cell receptor beta chains from one sample, sequenced in a study of radiotherapy plus CTLA-4 blockade in lung cancer. Sequenced by immunoSEQ multiplex PCR; TCRdb stores in-frame clones only, minus some. In the table there are approximately 85,000 clones, under 85% of which are singletons. This sample comprised peripheral blood, obtained from a patient treated with radiotherapy plus ipilimumab. The receptors originated from a human donor with non-small cell lung cancer that progressed on radiotherapy plus ipilimumab. The CDR3 runs from the conserved cysteine through the conserved F or W. A D gene is named only where the DNA matches it firmly. Rows may omit the clone size; those that give it use once, few, many or a size class.

d_call,v_call,clone_size,j_call,cdr3_nt,cdr3_aa
TRBD2,TRBV6-6,NA,TRBJ2-5,TGTGCCAGCAGTTATGCGGGGGGGCGAAAGGAGACCCAGTACTTC,CASSYAGGRKETQYF
TRBD1,TRBV5-4,NA,TRBJ2-5,TGTGCCAGCAGCTTAGGGACAGGCGTCCAGGAGACCCAGTACTTC,CASSLGTGVQETQYF
NA,TRBV14,NA,TRBJ2-7,TGTGCCAGCAGCTTAGACAGGCACCACGAGCAGTACTTC,CASSLDRHHEQYF
TRBD2,TRBV15,NA,TRBJ2-3,TGTGCCACCCGGACGGGGGGGCCGTCAGATACGCAGTATTTT,CATRTGGPSDTQYF
TRBD2,TRBV10-3,NA,TRBJ2-3,TGTGCCATCACTCTTGGACTAGCGGGAACAGATACGCAGTATTTT,CAITLGLAGTDTQYF
NA,TRBV5-1,few,TRBJ1-1,TGCGCCAGCAGCTTGGATGGCCCTGAAGCTTTCTTT,CASSLDGPEAFF
NA,TRBV5-4,NA,TRBJ1-1,TGTGCCAGCAGCTTGGCCCCAGGGGTCACTGAAGCTTTCTTT,CASSLAPGVTEAFF
NA,TRBV7-3,NA,TRBJ2-2,TGTGCCAGCAGCCTGGATCGAACCGGGGAGCTGTTTTTT,CASSLDRTGELFF
TRBD2,TRBV30,NA,TRBJ2-7,TGTGCCCTGGATCGGGGGGGTCCCTACGAGCAGTACTTC,CALDRGGPYEQYF
NA,TRBV18,NA,TRBJ1-4,TGTGCCAGCTCACCACGTGGGACGGCCGATGAAAAACTGTTTTTT,CASSPRGTADEKLFF
NA,TRBV4-1,NA,TRBJ2-3,TGCGCCAGCAGCCAAGATCGCCTAGCGACAGATACGCAGTATTTT,CASSQDRLATDTQYF
NA,TRBV19,NA,TRBJ2-3,TGTGCCAGTAGTATGTTCCAGGGGGGTAGTATAACAGATACGCAGTATTTT,CASSMFQGGSITDTQYF
TRBD1,TRBV28,NA,TRBJ2-1,TGTGCCAGCAGGGCTCAGGGGGCGCGTTGGAATGAGCAGTTCTTC,CASRAQGARWNEQFF
NA,TRBV18,NA,TRBJ2-5,TGTGCCAGCTCACCACCCGAGGAGTCGATAGAGACCCAGTACTTC,CASSPPEESIETQYF
NA,TRBV5-6,NA,TRBJ1-3,TGTGCCAGCAGCGTCAGAGAGGGAAACACCATATATTTT,CASSVREGNTIYF
NA,TRBV18,NA,TRBJ2-5,TGTGCCAGCTCCGGCAGGGGGGCAGCCCCCCAAGAGACCCAGTACTTC,CASSGRGAAPQETQYF
NA,TRBV4-2,NA,TRBJ1-1,TGTGCCAGCAGCCAAGACGGGGGAATGGGCACTGAAGCTTTCTTT,CASSQDGGMGTEAFF
NA,TRBV5-1,NA,TRBJ1-1,TGCGCCAGCAGTCGGACCGGGGGGGCGGCTGAAGCTTTCTTT,CASSRTGGAAEAFF
TRBD1,TRBV7-9,NA,TRBJ1-2,TGTGCCAGCAGCCCCCCCTCGATCAGGGGGTATGGCTACACCTTC,CASSPPSIRGYGYTF
NA,TRBV11-3,NA,TRBJ1-1,TGTGCCAGCAGCTTAGCGCGGGGGGGCAGGGCTTTCTTT,CASSLARGGRAFF
TRBD1,TRBV2,NA,TRBJ2-2,TGTGCCAGCACCAGGGACAGGGGTGGAACCGGGGAGCTGTTTTTT,CASTRDRGGTGELFF
TRBD2,TRBV4-3,NA,TRBJ2-1,TGCGCCAGCAGCCAAGTCCGCGGAAGAACCGGGGGGGCGGGCAATGAGCAGTTCTTC,CASSQVRGRTGGAGNEQFF
NA,TRBV6-4,NA,TRBJ1-5,TGTGCCAGCAGTGACGGGGCGGAGAGCAATCAGCCCCAGCATTTT,CASSDGAESNQPQHF
TRBD2,TRBV7-2,NA,TRBJ2-1,TGTGCCAGCAGCCCCAATCAGGGAGGGGAGCAGTTCTTC,CASSPNQGGEQFF
TRBD1,TRBV7-2,NA,TRBJ1-5,TGTGCCAGCAGCTCCGGACAGGGGGAGTTCGTGCCCCAGCATTTT,CASSSGQGEFVPQHF
TRBD2,TRBV4-2,NA,TRBJ2-7,TGTGCCAGCAGCCACGGAGTAGCGGGCCCCTACGAGCAGTACTTC,CASSHGVAGPYEQYF
NA,TRBV11-2,NA,TRBJ2-7,TGTGCCAGCAGCGTGACGCGGGACGGCTTCTACGAGCAGTACTTC,CASSVTRDGFYEQYF
NA,TRBV9,NA,TRBJ2-1,TGTGCCAGCAGCGTTTCGAGCTCCTACAATGAGCAGTTCTTC,CASSVSSSYNEQFF
NA,TRBV19,NA,TRBJ1-2,TGTGCCAGTAGTATAGATCGAGGCAGGGCCTATGGCTACACCTTC,CASSIDRGRAYGYTF
NA,TRBV27,NA,TRBJ1-2,TGTGCCAGCAGTGGGATTAGGGGTAACTATGGCTACACCTTC,CASSGIRGNYGYTF
TRBD2,TRBV7-3,NA,TRBJ2-3,TGTGCCAGCAGCTTAAGTCCTAGCGGGAGTATAGGCGCAGATACGCAGTATTTT,CASSLSPSGSIGADTQYF
NA,TRBV2,NA,TRBJ2-2,TGTGCCAGCAGCCCTTCCGAGGAGCTGTTTTTT,CASSPSEELFF
NA,TRBV28,few,TRBJ1-1,TGTGCCAGCAAAGGCAGGCTGAACACTGAAGCTTTCTTT,CASKGRLNTEAFF
NA,TRBV6-1,NA,TRBJ1-2,TGTGCCAGCACCCAAGGGGGGGATGGCGAGGGAGGCTACACCTTC,CASTQGGDGEGGYTF
NA,TRBV29-1,once,TRBJ1-1,TGCAGCGCCGACGAGGGGGGGGACACTGAAGCTTTCTTT,CSADEGGDTEAFF
TRBD2,TRBV4-1,NA,TRBJ2-1,TGCGCCAGCAGCCCGGGACTAGTGTCGACGAATGAGCAGTTCTTC,CASSPGLVSTNEQFF
TRBD2,TRBV6-6,NA,TRBJ2-3,TGTGCCAGCAGTTACTCGAATCGAGGACTAGCGGATACGCAGTATTTT,CASSYSNRGLADTQYF
TRBD1,TRBV5-6,NA,TRBJ2-3,TGTGCCAGCAGCAACCGGGACAGGAACCATTTT,CASSNRDRNHF
NA,TRBV20-1,NA,TRBJ1-1,TGCAGTGCTAGAGATAAATTCTGGGCTTTCTTT,CSARDKFWAFF